This TCR beta chain was recorded in a study of T cell changes during pregnancy in multiple sclerosis. The data were produced by immunoSEQ multiplex PCR, yet TCRdb's version contains in-frame clones alone and is incomplete. This table has 55,000 to 80,000 clones, about 94% appearing once. CDR1 is MNHNS and CDR2 is SASEGT in the germline V gene. The CDR3 has 13 amino acids. The V and J ends lost 7 bases and 9 bases respectively, with 13 bases between them. The chain is built from TRBV6-1 and TRBJ1-6, with a weak D call TRBD1 (6 bases). This specimen consisted of peripheral blood, obtained in the third trimester of pregnancy. The TCR originated in a female donor with multiple sclerosis, enrolled in a pregnancy study. The CDR3 here is CASKDSLLSPLHF. For the CDR3, the DNA is TGTGCCAGCAAGGACAGTTTACTTTCACCCCTCCACTTT.